This T cell receptor beta chain was sequenced for a study of a mutant IDH1 vaccine in newly diagnosed glioma. Looking at the study overall: Treated patients showed a male proportion of approximately 62%, a female proportion of 37.5%, and a mean age of around 39 years.

Germline-derived CDR1 and CDR2 are LNHDA and SQIVND (reference sequence). With 7 bases removed from V and 3 bases from J, the gap between germline ends came to 9 bases. This CDR3 is built from 13 residues. Sequencing used immunoSEQ multiplex PCR; TCRdb keeps in-frame clones, though not all of them. The sample has tens of thousands of clones; around 80% are singletons. As for this clone: Its target is unknown.

Time point: week 5, during vaccination. Every vaccine dose comprised 300 ug of mutant IDH1 20-mer peptide plus topical imiquimod. The astrocytomas were IDH1-mutant, ATRX-negative, and WHO grade 3 or 4. The sequence was obtained from a woman between 35 and 50 years old with glioma. The material sequenced was PBMCs, taken from a glioma patient whose treatment included an IDH1 peptide vaccine. The chain links TRBV19 to TRBJ2-2, with D tentatively TRBD1 or TRBD2 (5 bases each). CDR3 sequence reads: CASIGGYTGELFF. The CDR3, as DNA: TGTGCCAGTATTGGGGGATACACCGGGGAGCTGTTTTTT. Full variable domain (rest looked up from reference TRBV19 and TRBJ2-2): DGGITQSPKYLFRKEGQNVTLSCEQNLNHDAMYWYRQDPGQGLRLIYYSQIVNDFQKGDIAEGYSVSREKKESFPLTVTSAQKNPTAFYLCASIGGYTGELFFGEGSRLTVL.